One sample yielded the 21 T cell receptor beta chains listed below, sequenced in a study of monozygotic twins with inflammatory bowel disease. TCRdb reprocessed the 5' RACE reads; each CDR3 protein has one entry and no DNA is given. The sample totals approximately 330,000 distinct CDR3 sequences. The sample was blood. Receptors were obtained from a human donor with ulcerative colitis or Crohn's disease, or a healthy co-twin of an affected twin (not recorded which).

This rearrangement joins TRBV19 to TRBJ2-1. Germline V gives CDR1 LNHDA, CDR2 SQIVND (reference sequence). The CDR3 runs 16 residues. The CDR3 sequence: CASSKGSGRGYNEQFF.

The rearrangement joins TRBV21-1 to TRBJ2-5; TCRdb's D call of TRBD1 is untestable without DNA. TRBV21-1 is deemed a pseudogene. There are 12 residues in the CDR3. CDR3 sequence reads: CASRTGRETQYF.

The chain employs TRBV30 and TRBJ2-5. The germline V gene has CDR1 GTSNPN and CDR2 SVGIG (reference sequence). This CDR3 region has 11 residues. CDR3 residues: CAWSAQETQYF.

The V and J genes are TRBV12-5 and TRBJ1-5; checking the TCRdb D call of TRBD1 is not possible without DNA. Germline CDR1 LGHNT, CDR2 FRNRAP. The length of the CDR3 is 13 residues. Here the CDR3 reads CASGLTGFQPQHF.

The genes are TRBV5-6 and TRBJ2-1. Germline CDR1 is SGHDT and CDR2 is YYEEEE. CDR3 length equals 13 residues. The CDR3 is CASSLRSRNEQFF.

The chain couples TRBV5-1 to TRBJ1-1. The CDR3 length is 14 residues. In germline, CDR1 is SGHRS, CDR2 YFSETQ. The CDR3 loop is CASSFASMNTEAFF.

The CDR3 sequence is CASSFRLRLGTEAFF. The genes are TRBV27 and TRBJ1-1. Germline CDR1 MNHEY, CDR2 SMNVEV (reference sequence). This CDR3 is 15 amino acids long.

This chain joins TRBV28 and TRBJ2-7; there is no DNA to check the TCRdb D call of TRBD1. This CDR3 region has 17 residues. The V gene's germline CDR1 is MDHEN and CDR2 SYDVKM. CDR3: CASSLIGNDREAYEQYF. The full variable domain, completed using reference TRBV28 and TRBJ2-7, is DVKVTQSSRYLVKRTGEKVFLECVQDMDHENMFWYRQDPGLGLRLIYFSYDVKMKEKGDIPEGYSVSREKKERFSLILESASTNQTSMYLCASSLIGNDREAYEQYFGPGTRLTVT.

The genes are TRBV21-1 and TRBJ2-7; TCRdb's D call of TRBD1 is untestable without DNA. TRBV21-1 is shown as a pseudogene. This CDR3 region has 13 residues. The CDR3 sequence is CASAQGALYEQYF.

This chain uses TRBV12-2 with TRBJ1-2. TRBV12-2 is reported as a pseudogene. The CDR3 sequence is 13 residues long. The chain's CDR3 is CASRLSTGYGYTF.

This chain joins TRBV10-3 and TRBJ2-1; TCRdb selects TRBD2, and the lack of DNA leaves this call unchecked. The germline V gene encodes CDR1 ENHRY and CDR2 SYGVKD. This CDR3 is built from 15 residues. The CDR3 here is CAISDLREGVFEQFF.

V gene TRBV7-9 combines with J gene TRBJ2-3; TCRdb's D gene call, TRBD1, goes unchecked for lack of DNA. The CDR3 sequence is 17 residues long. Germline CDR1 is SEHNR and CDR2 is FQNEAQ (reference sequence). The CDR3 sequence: CASSLGYGTGEVDTQYF.

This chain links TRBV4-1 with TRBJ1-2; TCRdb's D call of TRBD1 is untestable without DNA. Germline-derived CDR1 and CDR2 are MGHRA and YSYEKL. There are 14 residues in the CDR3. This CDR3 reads CATHYGAANYGYTF.

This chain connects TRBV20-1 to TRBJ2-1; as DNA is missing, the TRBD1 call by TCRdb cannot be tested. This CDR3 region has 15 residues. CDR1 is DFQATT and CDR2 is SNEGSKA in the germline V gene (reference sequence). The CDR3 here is CSAGAAETDHNEQFF.

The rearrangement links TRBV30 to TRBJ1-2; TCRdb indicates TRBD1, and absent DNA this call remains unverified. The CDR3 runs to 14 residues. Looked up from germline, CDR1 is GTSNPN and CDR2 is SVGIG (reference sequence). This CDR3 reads CACPSDRANYGYTF.

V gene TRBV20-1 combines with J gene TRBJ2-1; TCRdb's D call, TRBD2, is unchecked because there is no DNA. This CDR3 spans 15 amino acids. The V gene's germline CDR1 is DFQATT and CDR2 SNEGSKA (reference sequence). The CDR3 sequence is CSAAGTSGRSDEQFF.

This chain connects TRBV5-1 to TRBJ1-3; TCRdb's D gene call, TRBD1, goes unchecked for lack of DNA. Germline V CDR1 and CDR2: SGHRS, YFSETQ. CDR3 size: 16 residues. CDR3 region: CASSGGGQLSGNTIYF. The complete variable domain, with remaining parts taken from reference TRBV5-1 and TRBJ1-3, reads KAGVTQTPRYLIKTRGQQVTLSCSPISGHRSVSWYQQTPGQGLQFLFEYFSETQRNKGNFPGRFSGRQFSNSRSEMNVSTLELGDSALYLCASSGGGQLSGNTIYFGEGSWLTVV.

The CDR3 here is CASSPGQNFREQYF. The chain combines TRBV5-1 with TRBJ2-7; with no DNA, the TCRdb D assignment of TRBD1 cannot be verified. This CDR3 comprises 14 residues. From germline, CDR1 is SGHRS and CDR2 YFSETQ.

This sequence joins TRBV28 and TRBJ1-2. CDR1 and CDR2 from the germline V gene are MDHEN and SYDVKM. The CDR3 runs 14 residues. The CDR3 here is CASSLNGKNYGYTF.

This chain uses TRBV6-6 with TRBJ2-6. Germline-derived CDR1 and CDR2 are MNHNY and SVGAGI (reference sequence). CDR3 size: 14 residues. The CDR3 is CASSYPEGANVLTF.

CDR3 protein: CASIGQGREQYF. The chain carries TRBV28 and TRBJ2-7; the TCRdb call, TRBD1, lacks DNA for checking. CDR1 MDHEN and CDR2 SYDVKM come from the germline V gene. The CDR3 covers 12 residues.